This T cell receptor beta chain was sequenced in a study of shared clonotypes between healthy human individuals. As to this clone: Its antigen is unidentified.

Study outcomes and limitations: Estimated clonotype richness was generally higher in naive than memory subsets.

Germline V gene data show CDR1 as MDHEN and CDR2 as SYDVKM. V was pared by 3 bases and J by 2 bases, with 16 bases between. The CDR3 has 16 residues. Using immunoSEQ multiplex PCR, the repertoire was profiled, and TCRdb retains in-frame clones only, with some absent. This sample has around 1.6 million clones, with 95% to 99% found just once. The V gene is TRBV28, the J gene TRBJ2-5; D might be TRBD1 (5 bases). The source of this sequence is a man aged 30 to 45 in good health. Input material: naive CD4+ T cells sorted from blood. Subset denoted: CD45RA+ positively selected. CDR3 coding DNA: TGTGCCAGCAGTTTCCAGAGGTTCGGACAACAAGAGACCCAGTACTTC. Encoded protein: CASSFQRFGQQETQYF.